What follows is one TCR beta chain and its context. Generated by immunoSEQ multiplex PCR, the TCRdb table keeps only in-frame clones and is missing some. This table holds more than 140,000 clones, approximately 82% found once. This record comes from a study of blood T cell repertoires in COVID-19. As for the study in general: COVID-19 samples, acute and convalescent, were from the United States, Italy and Spain.

The TCR comes from a woman aged 50 to 60 in a cohort sampled during active or convalescent COVID-19. Sequenced sample: peripheral blood.

Here the CDR3 DNA reads TGTGCCATCAGTGGGTACGGAACTAATGAAAAACTGTTTTTT. Its translation: CAISGYGTNEKLFF. J is TRBJ1-4 and V is TRBV10-3; no clear D gene. Looked up from germline, CDR1 is ENHRY and CDR2 is SYGVKD. Trimming cost V 4 bases and J 1 base, with 7 bases left between them. CDR3 length equals 14 residues.